This TCR beta chain was obtained from a study of PD-L1 blockade in urothelial cancer. This CDR3 has 12 residues. V was pared by 2 bases and J by 3 bases, with 8 bases between. Germline V gene data show CDR1 as GTSNPN and CDR2 as SVGIG (reference sequence). Produced via immunoSEQ multiplex PCR; TCRdb's table is partial and in-frame only. The table shows about 72,000 clones, with roughly 80% occurring only once. The TCR was taken from a man in his sixties or seventies with urothelial cancer. The chain joins TRBV30 to TRBJ2-7; TRBD1 might be the D (6 bases). The sequences come from PBMCs, collected around atezolizumab (anti-PD-L1) treatment. CDR3 sequence (DNA): TGTGCCTGGAGTCGGACAGACTACGAGCAGTACTTC. This gives the protein CAWSRTDYEQYF.